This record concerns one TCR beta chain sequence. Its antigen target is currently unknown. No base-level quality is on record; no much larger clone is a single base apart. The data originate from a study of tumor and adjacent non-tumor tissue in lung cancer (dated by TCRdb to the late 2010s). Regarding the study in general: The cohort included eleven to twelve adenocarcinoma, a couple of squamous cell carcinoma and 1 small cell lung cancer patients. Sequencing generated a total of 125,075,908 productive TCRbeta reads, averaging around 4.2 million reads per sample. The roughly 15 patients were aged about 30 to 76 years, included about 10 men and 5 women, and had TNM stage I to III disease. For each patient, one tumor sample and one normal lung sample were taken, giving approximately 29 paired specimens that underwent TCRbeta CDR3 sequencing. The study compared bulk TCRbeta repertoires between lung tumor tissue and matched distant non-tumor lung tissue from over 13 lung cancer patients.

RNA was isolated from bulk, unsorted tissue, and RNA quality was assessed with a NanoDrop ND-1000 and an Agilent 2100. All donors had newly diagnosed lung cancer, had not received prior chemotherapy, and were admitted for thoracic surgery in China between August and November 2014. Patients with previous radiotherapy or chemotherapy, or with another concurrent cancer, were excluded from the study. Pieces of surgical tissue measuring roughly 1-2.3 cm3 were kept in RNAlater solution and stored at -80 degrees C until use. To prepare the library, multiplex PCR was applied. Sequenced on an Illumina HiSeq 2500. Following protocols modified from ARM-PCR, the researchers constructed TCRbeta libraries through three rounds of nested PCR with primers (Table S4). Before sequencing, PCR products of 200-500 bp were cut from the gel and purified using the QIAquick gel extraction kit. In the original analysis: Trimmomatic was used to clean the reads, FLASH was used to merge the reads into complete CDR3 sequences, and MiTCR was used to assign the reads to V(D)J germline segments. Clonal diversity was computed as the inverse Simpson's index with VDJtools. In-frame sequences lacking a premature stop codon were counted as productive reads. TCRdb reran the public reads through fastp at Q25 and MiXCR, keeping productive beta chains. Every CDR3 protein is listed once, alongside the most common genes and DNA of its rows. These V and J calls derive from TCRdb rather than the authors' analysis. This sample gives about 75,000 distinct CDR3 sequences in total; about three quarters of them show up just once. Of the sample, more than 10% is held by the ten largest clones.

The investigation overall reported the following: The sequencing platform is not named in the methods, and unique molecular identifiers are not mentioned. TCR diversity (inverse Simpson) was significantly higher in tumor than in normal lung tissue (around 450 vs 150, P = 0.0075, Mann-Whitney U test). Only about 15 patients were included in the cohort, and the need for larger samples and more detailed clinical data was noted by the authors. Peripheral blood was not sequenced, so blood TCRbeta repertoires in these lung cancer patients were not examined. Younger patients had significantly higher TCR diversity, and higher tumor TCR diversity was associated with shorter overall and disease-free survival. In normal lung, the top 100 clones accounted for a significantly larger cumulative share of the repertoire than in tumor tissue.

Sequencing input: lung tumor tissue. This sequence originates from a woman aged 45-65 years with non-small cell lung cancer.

The DNA sequence is given as TGTGCCGACACTCTCCCCGGCACAGATACGCAGTATTTT. The resulting protein is CADTLPGTDTQYF. The sequence joins TRBV6-6 to TRBJ2-3, with the D gene not confidently named. From its cysteine to its phenylalanine, the CDR3 spans 13 amino acids. Of all the DNA, just the CDR3 is kept, 39 bases in frame from base 1. V gives up 11 bases and J gives up 1 base, and the segment between their germline ends measures 13 bases. The CDR1 and CDR2 encoded by the germline V gene (reference sequence) are MNHNY and SVGAGI.